The next 8 T cell receptor beta chains were all read from a single sample in a study of control samples from healthy donors and cancer patients. The repertoire was sequenced with immunoSEQ multiplex PCR; TCRdb's copy has only in-frame clones and lacks some. The sample has under 150,000 clones; over 75% are singletons. Sequencing was carried out using blood. The origin of the receptors is a man in his forties or fifties in good health.

This sequence joins TRBV14 and TRBJ1-2; D is ambiguous. The CDR3 contains 15 residues. Trimming left V 0 bases short and J 0 bases short, with 8 bases between. The germline V gene encodes CDR1 SGHDN and CDR2 FVKESK. The DNA of the CDR3 is TGTGCCAGCAGCCAAGATAGCGGGGCTAACTATGGCTACACCTTC. It translates to CASSQDSGANYGYTF.

The CDR3 DNA sequence: TGTGCCAGCAAGGACGGGGCTACTACCGGGGAGCTGTTTTTT. It codes for CASKDGATTGELFF. The V gene is TRBV6-5, the J gene TRBJ2-2; D is tentatively TRBD1 or TRBD2 (5 bases each). Germline loops: CDR1 MNHEY, CDR2 SVGAGI. The CDR3 length is 14 residues. The V end was cut by 7 bases, the J end by 5 bases, with 14 bases between.

The V and J genes are TRBV5-1 and TRBJ2-1; 10 bases map to TRBD1. The V gene end was trimmed by 5 bases and the J gene end by 0 bases; junction bases not matched to a gene: 8. This CDR3 is built from 17 residues. The germline CDR1 and CDR2 sequences are SGHRS and YFSETQ. Here the CDR3 DNA reads TGCGCCAGCAGACCGACAGGGGGCCCCATCTCCTACAATGAGCAGTTCTTC. Translating gives CASRPTGGPISYNEQFF. Full variable domain (missing parts from reference TRBV5-1 and TRBJ2-1): KAGVTQTPRYLIKTRGQQVTLSCSPISGHRSVSWYQQTPGQGLQFLFEYFSETQRNKGNFPGRFSGRQFSNSRSEMNVSTLELGDSALYLCASRPTGGPISYNEQFFGPGTRLTVL.

The V call is TRBV20-1, the J call TRBJ1-2; D is unresolved. Germline V gives CDR1 DFQATT, CDR2 SNEGSKA (reference sequence). Trimming stripped 3 bases from V and 1 base from J, with 12 bases between. There are 14 residues in the CDR3. The CDR3 coding sequence is TGCAGTGCTAGTGTGACGAGCTTTAACTATGGCTACACCTTC. Amino acids: CSASVTSFNYGYTF.

As for this clone: The same CDR3 also results from other DNA sequences found in this sample. V usage is TRBV5-6 and J usage is TRBJ2-3; 9 bases map to TRBD2. V lost 4 bases to trimming and J lost 2 bases; unmatched junction nucleotides: 8. This CDR3 has 16 residues. Germline V gene sequence: CDR1 SGHDT, CDR2 YYEEEE. CDR3 DNA: TGTGCCAGCAGCGATCAACTAGCGGGTCCCACAGATACGCAGTATTTT. It is translated as CASSDQLAGPTDTQYF.

This chain connects TRBV6-5 to TRBJ2-7; D possibly corresponds to TRBD1 (7 bases). Germline lookup yields CDR1 MNHEY and CDR2 SVGAGI. Trimming pared 0 bases from V and 6 bases from J, leaving 18 bases between. CDR3 length equals 16 residues. The CDR3 is CASSYSVRGARREQYF. CDR3 coding DNA: TGTGCCAGCAGTTACTCGGTCAGGGGGGCCCGGCGCGAGCAGTACTTC.

This chain joins TRBV9 and TRBJ2-6; tentatively, D is TRBD1 (6 bases). The CDR3 covers 15 residues. V gave up 8 bases and J gave up 3 bases, with 15 bases separating them. Germline V gene lookup returns CDR1 SGDLS and CDR2 YYNGEE. The CDR3 loop is CASRSRGSGANVLTF. CDR3 bases: TGTGCCAGTAGATCGAGGGGGAGTGGGGCCAACGTCCTGACTTTC.

The rearrangement joins TRBV11-3 to TRBJ1-1; weak D call: TRBD1 (5 bases). Between the trimmed V and J ends, which lost 3 bases and 4 bases, there was a span of 9 bases. There are 13 residues in the CDR3. Germline-derived CDR1 and CDR2 are SGHNT and YENEEA. CDR3 DNA sequence: TGTGCCAGCAGCTTTGAGGGGAGCACTGAAGCTTTCTTT. This sequence encodes CASSFEGSTEAFF.